This TCR beta chain was obtained from a study of T cells in Graves' hyperthyroidism and ophthalmopathy. Broader study findings: Ophthalmopathy was separated from stable hyperthyroidism by a 13 V-J model.

This clonotype was recorded many times. Its antigen remains unidentified. The CDR3 loop spans 11 amino acids. The ends were cut back, 6 bases at V and 9 bases at J, with 9 bases in the middle. CDR1 MNHEY and CDR2 SMNVEV come from the germline V gene (reference sequence). Amplified TCR beta CDR3 regions came from RNA transcripts. Using the HTBI primer set, a first-round RT-PCR was run on the TCR CDR3. One entry per CDR3 protein results from TCRdb running MiXCR on the multiplex PCR reads. The data contain under 350,000 distinct CDR3 sequences, 15% to 20% of them singletons. Material: blood. The TCR sequence derives from a woman aged 60-75 years with Graves' ophthalmopathy. The gene calls are TRBV27 and TRBJ2-1; D is ambiguous. DNA of the CDR3: TGTGCCAGCAGCGATTTCGGTGAGCAGTTCTTC. Translation gives CASSDFGEQFF.